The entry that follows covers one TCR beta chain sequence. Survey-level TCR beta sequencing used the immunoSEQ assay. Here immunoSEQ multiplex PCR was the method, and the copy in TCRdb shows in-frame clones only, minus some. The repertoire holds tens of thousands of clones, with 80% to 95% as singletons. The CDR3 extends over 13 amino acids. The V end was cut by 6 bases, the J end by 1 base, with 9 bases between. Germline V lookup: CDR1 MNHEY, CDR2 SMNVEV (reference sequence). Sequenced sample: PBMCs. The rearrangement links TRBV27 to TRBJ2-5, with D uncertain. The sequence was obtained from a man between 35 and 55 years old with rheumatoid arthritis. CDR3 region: CASRGHLQETQYF. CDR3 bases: TGTGCCAGCAGGGGCCACCTCCAAGAGACCCAGTACTTC.